The 18 T cell receptor beta chains in this list originate from one sample, sequenced in a study of cytomegalovirus exposure and HLA in healthy donors. A multiplex PCR was run with 60 Vbeta primers and 13 Jbeta primers. TCRdb's copy holds only in-frame clones and misses some; the assay was immunoSEQ multiplex PCR. The sample has approximately 98,000 clones; around two thirds are singletons. The sample consisted of PBMCs. The receptors shown here come from a male donor in good health and CMV-seronegative.

The chain uses TRBV28 and TRBJ2-5; weak D call: TRBD2 (6 bases). With 5 bases removed from V and 7 bases from J, the gap between germline ends came to 8 bases. This CDR3 has 11 residues. Germline V lookup: CDR1 MDHEN, CDR2 SYDVKM. CDR3 coding DNA: TGTGCCAGCAGTAGGGAGGTGACCCAGTACTTC. It translates to CASSREVTQYF.

The CDR3 spells CASSLTRTGGNTEAFF. The CDR3 nucleotides read TGCGCCAGCAGCTTAACAAGGACAGGGGGGAACACTGAAGCTTTCTTT. V is TRBV5-1 and J is TRBJ1-1; 10 bases map to TRBD1. The CDR3 has 16 residues. Trimming took 2 bases from V and 1 from J; bases not matched to a gene: 5. Germline loops: CDR1 SGHRS, CDR2 YFSETQ.

The V call is TRBV6-5, the J call TRBJ2-7, with D possibly being TRBD1 (5 bases). The V end lost 5 bases, the J end lost 2 bases, and 16 bases lay between the germline ends. Germline loops: CDR1 MNHEY, CDR2 SVGAGI. The CDR3 totals 15 residues. Written as DNA, the CDR3 is TGTGCCAGCAGTCGTCTCGACAGTCAAGCCTACGAGCAGTACTTC. It specifies CASSRLDSQAYEQYF.

V gene TRBV4-1 combines with J gene TRBJ2-7; TRBD1 matches at 11 bases. The ends lost 4 bases at V and 6 bases at J; junction bases unmatched: 8. This CDR3 has 15 amino acids. Germline-derived CDR1 and CDR2 are MGHRA and YSYEKL. CDR3 sequence: CASSRTGTGGVEQYF. DNA of the CDR3: TGCGCCAGCAGCCGAACCGGGACAGGGGGAGTCGAGCAGTACTTC.

The CDR3 nucleotides read TGTGCCAGCAGTTCGCCAGCACAGGGAGACGAGCAGTACTTC. It specifies CASSSPAQGDEQYF. The genes are TRBV6-6 and TRBJ2-5; possible D gene TRBD1, 6 bases. The DNA end is a closer match to TRBJ2-7, so the J assignment may be wrong. The CDR3 sequence is 14 residues long. Germline CDR1 and CDR2: MNHNY and SVGAGI (reference sequence).

The rearrangement joins TRBV28 to TRBJ1-3; D remains unclear. The ends were cut back, 6 bases at V and 0 bases at J, with 12 bases in the middle. CDR1 and CDR2 from the germline V gene are MDHEN and SYDVKM. The CDR3 totals 15 residues. CDR3 region: CASSSRSLSGNTIYF. CDR3 bases: TGTGCCAGCAGCTCTAGGTCACTCTCTGGAAACACCATATATTTT.

J is TRBJ1-3 and V is TRBV9; D is ambiguous. CDR3 size: 14 residues. Germline CDR1 SGDLS, CDR2 YYNGEE. V lost 0 bases and J 3 bases, leaving 7 bases between the germline ends. For the CDR3, the DNA is TGTGCCAGCAGCGTAGGGACTGGTGGAAACACCATATATTTT. Encoded protein: CASSVGTGGNTIYF. The full variable domain, its missing parts supplied by reference TRBV9 and TRBJ1-3, is DSGVTQTPKHLITATGQRVTLRCSPRSGDLSVYWYQQSLDQGLQFLIQYYNGEERAKGNILERFSAQQFPDLHSELNLSSLELGDSALYFCASSVGTGGNTIYFGEGSWLTVV.

V gene TRBV25-1 combines with J gene TRBJ1-1, with a tentative D call TRBD1 (6 bases). CDR1 and CDR2 (germline): MGHDK, SYGVNS. The V gene lost 4 bases and the J gene lost 1 base, with 13 bases spanning the gap. The CDR3 length is 15 residues. The CDR3 is CASSARTAKNTEAFF. CDR3 DNA sequence: TGTGCCAGCAGTGCCCGGACAGCTAAGAACACTGAAGCTTTCTTT.

In nucleotides, the CDR3 is TGTGCCAGCAGCGTAGATGCGGGAGCTACTTACAATGAGCAGTTCTTC. Translation: CASSVDAGATYNEQFF. V is TRBV9 and J is TRBJ2-1, with 7 bases lining up with TRBD2. The CDR3 has 16 amino acids. V was pared by 0 bases and J by 4 bases, with 7 bases of the junction left unmatched. Germline V CDR1 and CDR2: SGDLS, YYNGEE.

The CDR3 reads CASGFTGYWETQYF. In nucleotides, the CDR3 is TGTGCTAGTGGTTTCACAGGGTATTGGGAGACCCAGTACTTC. The gene calls are TRBV12-5 and TRBJ2-5; D is perhaps TRBD1 (6 bases). Germline V lookup: CDR1 LGHNT, CDR2 FRNRAP. Trimming left V 3 bases short and J 5 bases short, with 13 bases between. The CDR3 covers 14 residues.

The V and J genes are TRBV11-3 and TRBJ2-3; the D gene is possibly TRBD2 (5 bases). Per germline, CDR1 SGHNT and CDR2 YENEEA. CDR3 length equals 14 residues. V shed 3 bases and J shed 0 bases, with 7 bases lying between them. The CDR3 DNA follows: TGTGCCAGCAGCTTGGGAGCGAGCACAGATACGCAGTATTTT. It is translated as CASSLGASTDTQYF.

The chain recombines TRBV6-6 with TRBJ2-5; 13 bases are shared with TRBD2. The CDR3 runs 16 residues. CDR1 and CDR2 from the germline V gene are MNHNY and SVGAGI (reference sequence). With 6 bases clipped from V and 6 bases from J, the junction kept 10 bases outside the gene matches. The DNA for the CDR3 is TGTGCCAGCAGCCCACCGACTAGCGGGAGGAGGAAGACCCAGTACTTC. Translated: CASSPPTSGRRKTQYF.

V and J are TRBV29-1 and TRBJ2-5, with 15 bases identical to TRBD2. The last part of the DNA fits TRBJ2-7 better; the J call may be wrong. The CDR3 extends over 17 amino acids. CDR1 is SQVTM and CDR2 is ANQGSEA in the germline V gene. The CDR3 sequence: CSVEDGLAGGPYYEQYF. Here the CDR3 DNA reads TGCAGCGTTGAAGACGGACTAGCGGGAGGGCCTTATTACGAGCAGTACTTC.

V and J are TRBV7-9 and TRBJ1-2, with D perhaps TRBD1 (5 bases). The CDR3 sequence is 13 residues long. Trimming pared 0 bases from V and 7 bases from J, leaving 9 bases between. Looked up from germline, CDR1 is SEHNR and CDR2 is FQNEAQ (reference sequence). The CDR3 DNA is TGTGCCAGCAGCTTAGCCAGGGAGGTTGGCTACACCTTC. Its protein product is CASSLAREVGYTF.

The gene calls are TRBV5-1 and TRBJ1-1, with D possibly matching TRBD1 (5 bases). CDR3 length: 15 residues. CDR1 SGHRS and CDR2 YFSETQ come from the germline V gene. The V gene lost 0 bases and the J gene lost 2 bases, with 11 bases spanning the gap. The CDR3 region is CASSLAGRVNTEAFF. Written as DNA, the CDR3 is TGCGCCAGCAGCTTGGCCGGCAGGGTAAACACTGAAGCTTTCTTT.

The rearrangement joins TRBV5-1 to TRBJ2-2; 7 bases fit TRBD1. This CDR3 contains 16 residues. V shed 4 bases and J 4 bases; nucleotides not matched to a gene: 10. Germline CDR1 is SGHRS and CDR2 is YFSETQ. As DNA, the CDR3 is TGCGCCAGCAGCCGTAACAGGGGAACTGTCACCGGGGAGCTGTTTTTT. Encoded protein: CASSRNRGTVTGELFF.

The DNA of the CDR3 is TGTGCCAGTAGTCCGGTGACAGGGGGAGAGACCCAGTACTTC. Translating it yields CASSPVTGGETQYF. The chain links TRBV19 to TRBJ2-5, with 9 nucleotides matching TRBD1. J gave up 4 bases and V 5 bases, and 5 bases lay outside the gene matches. Germline V gene sequence: CDR1 LNHDA, CDR2 SQIVND (reference sequence). The CDR3 covers 14 residues.

J is TRBJ1-5 and V is TRBV29-1; D gene ambiguous. Germline V gene sequence: CDR1 SQVTM, CDR2 ANQGSEA. The CDR3 spans 13 residues. Trimming shortened V by 4 bases and J by 4 bases, and 11 bases separated the two germline ends. The CDR3 nucleotides read TGCAGCGTTGTGTGGCAGTCTAATCAGCCCCAGCATTTT. This translates into CSVVWQSNQPQHF.